This T cell receptor (beta chain) was retrieved from a study of human T cells and chemical hapten exposure. Overall study: The upper back received 0.01% DPC by patch testing, with results read at 6 days.

TCRdb itself ran the RACE reads through MiXCR, one entry per CDR3 protein. The sample consists of tens of thousands of distinct CDR3 sequences, approximately 9.9% of them appearing once. This clonotype was detected only a few times. As for time point: patch test 2, 6 weeks after DPC sensitization. Treatment: therapeutic diphenylcyclopropenone sensitization with weekly scalp DPC. Each donor was an alopecia patient between 18 and 70 years of age who qualified for DPC. CDR1 and CDR2 (germline): SGHTA, FQGTGA. The length of the CDR3 is 15 residues. V dropped 4 bases and J dropped 4; count of bases not matched to a gene: 8.

The receptor was derived from a man aged 40-50 years with alopecia areata. Some clones in this sample may be carry-over from other donors' samples. The specimen comprised whole blood, sampled in connection with sensitization to the hapten diphenylcyclopropenone (DPC). V gene TRBV7-3 combines with J gene TRBJ2-3; 7 bases agree with TRBD2. DNA for the CDR3: TGTGCCAGCAGCTCGGGGGGTAATCCATCAGATACGCAGTATTTT. Protein product: CASSSGGNPSDTQYF.